This T cell receptor (beta chain) was sequenced for a study of blood T cell repertoires in COVID-19. Study information: In each case, the material was cDNA or gDNA derived from T cells, B-cell-depleted T cells, or PBMCs.

Germline-derived CDR1 and CDR2 are SGHNT and YYREEE (reference sequence). The CDR3 spans 15 residues. Trimming removed 1 base at V and 3 bases at J, with 11 bases between. The authors' processing: Researchers report that nucleated cell counts were estimated from reference gene primer amplification. Here immunoSEQ multiplex PCR was the method, and the copy in TCRdb shows in-frame clones only, minus some. D and trimming come from the DNA, and the V and J calls and clone size come from that table. The sample has 95,000 or so clones, around nine tenths seen once. The V and J genes are TRBV5-4 and TRBJ2-1, with D possibly being TRBD2 (5 bases). The sequencing sample was made of peripheral blood. The origin of this receptor is an elderly man with active or convalescent COVID-19. The CDR3 DNA is TGTGCCAGCAGCTTGTCAAGCGGTTTCTACAATGAGCAGTTCTTC. This codes for CASSLSSGFYNEQFF.